Sequencing of this T cell receptor beta chain was carried out in a study of CD4+ T cells in melanoma (dated 2022 in TCRdb). Describing the broader study: Neoantigen-specific CD4+ T cells in human melanoma were what the study investigated.

The donors were melanoma patients. CDR1 and CDR2 were assigned from the germline V gene as SGHRS and YFSETQ. V and J are truncated by 0 bases and 6 bases respectively, leaving an intervening sequence of 22 bases. The CDR3 contains 18 residues, cysteine and phenylalanine counted. CDR3 DNA is the only sequence kept; it has 54 bases, read in frame from the first base. The paper as a whole reports these results and caveats: Neoantigen-specific CD4+ T cells in melanoma were reported to show diverse differentiation states. The report described a correlation between neoantigen-specific CD4+ T cells and the function of CD8+ T cells, macrophages and B cells.

Remarks on this clone: Its binding antigen is unknown. No qualities accompany the bases; no much larger clone lies one base away.

The library was built by means of the immunoSEQ multiplex PCR assay. Sourced from immuneACCESS, this table was stored by TCRdb with only in-frame sequences that have V and J called. A share of the clones is absent; for the studies checked, an unresolved V gene accounts for under half, and the remainder has no known explanation. The sample has 140,000 or so clones on record, about nine tenths of them singletons. The ten largest clonotypes hold less than 2% of the sample. The sequence joins TRBV5-1 to TRBJ2-1; the best D guess is TRBD2, with 6 bases matching. The source of this sequence is a human donor with melanoma. The CDR3 sequence is CASSLVPFSGGGANEQFF. The DNA reads as follows: TGCGCCAGCAGCTTGGTCCCCTTTAGCGGAGGCGGTGCCAATGAGCAGTTCTTC.